This T cell receptor beta chain was identified during a study of TIL therapy for anti-PD-1-resistant metastatic lung cancer. This clone has more than one count but fewer than ten. Germline loops: CDR1 MNHEY, CDR2 SMNVEV (reference sequence). Trimming took 2 bases from V and 2 from J, leaving 7 bases between them. This CDR3 spans 14 amino acids. Specified time point: pre-treatment sample, taken before nivolumab and TIL therapy. The libraries were made with immunoSEQ v3. Clones were read by immunoSEQ multiplex PCR, and TCRdb kept only the in-frame ones, dropping some. The sample lists more than 55,000 clones; roughly four fifths were seen once.

The sample consisted of blood, taken at baseline. The receptor was derived from a person aged 30 to 80 with non-small cell lung cancer. This chain links TRBV27 with TRBJ1-5; D ambiguous. The CDR3 loop is CASSLGLGNQPQHF. For the CDR3, the DNA is TGTGCCAGCAGTTTAGGGTTGGGCAATCAGCCCCAGCATTTT.